The TCR beta chain under discussion was sequenced for a study of T cell responses to AZD1222 COVID-19 vaccine. The CDR3 contains 13 residues. Germline V gene data show CDR1 as SNHLY and CDR2 as FYNNEI. Trimming left V 6 bases short and J 0 bases short, with 8 bases between. TCRdb's copy holds only in-frame clones and misses some; the assay was immunoSEQ multiplex PCR. The repertoire holds 150,000 to 200,000 clones, with around 92% as singletons. There are a few counts of this clone. The V gene is TRBV2, the J gene TRBJ1-1; possibly TRBD1 for D (5 bases). The source is an adult in good health. The starting material was peripheral blood, obtained on day 0 of AZD1222 vaccination. DNA of the CDR3: TGTGCCAGCAGGACAGAAATGAACACTGAAGCTTTCTTT. Amino acid sequence: CASRTEMNTEAFF.